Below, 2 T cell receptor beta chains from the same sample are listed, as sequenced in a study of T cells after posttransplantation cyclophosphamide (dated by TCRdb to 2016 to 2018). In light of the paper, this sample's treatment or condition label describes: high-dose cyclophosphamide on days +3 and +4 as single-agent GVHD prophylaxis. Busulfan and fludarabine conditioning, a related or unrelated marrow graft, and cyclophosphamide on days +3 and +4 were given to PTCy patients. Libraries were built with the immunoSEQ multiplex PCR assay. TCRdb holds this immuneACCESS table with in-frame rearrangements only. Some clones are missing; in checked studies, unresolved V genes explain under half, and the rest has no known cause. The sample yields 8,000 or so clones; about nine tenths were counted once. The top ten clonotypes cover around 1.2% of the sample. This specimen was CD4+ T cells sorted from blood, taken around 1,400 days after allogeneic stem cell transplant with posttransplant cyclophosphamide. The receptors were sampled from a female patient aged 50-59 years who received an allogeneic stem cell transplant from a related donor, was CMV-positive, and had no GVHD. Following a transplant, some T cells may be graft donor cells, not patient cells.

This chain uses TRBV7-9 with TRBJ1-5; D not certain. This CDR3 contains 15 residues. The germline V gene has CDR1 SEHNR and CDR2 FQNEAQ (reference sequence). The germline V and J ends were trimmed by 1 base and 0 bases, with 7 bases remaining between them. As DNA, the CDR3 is TGTGCCAGCAGCTTAGGGCAGTATAGCAATCAGCCCCAGCATTTT. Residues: CASSLGQYSNQPQHF.

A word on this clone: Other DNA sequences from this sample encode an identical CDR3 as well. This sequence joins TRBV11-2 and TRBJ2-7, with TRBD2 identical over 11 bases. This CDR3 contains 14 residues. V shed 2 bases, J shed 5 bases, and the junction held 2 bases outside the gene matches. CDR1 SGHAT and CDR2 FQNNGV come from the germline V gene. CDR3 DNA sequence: TGTGCCAGCAGCTTACTAGCGGGAGGAGACGAGCAGTACTTC. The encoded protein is CASSLLAGGDEQYF.